The clone carrying this TCR beta chain was observed many times. These data are taken from a study of spatial heterogeneity in lung cancer. Time point described: blood at routine non-recurrence follow-up after resection. Trimming pared 5 bases from V and 11 bases from J, leaving 24 bases between. CDR1 is MNHEY and CDR2 is SMNVEV in the germline V gene (reference sequence). There are 15 residues in the CDR3. Each CDR3 protein is one row after TCRdb ran MiXCR on the 5' RACE reads. The repertoire consists of about 94,000 distinct CDR3 sequences, with around 19% occurring once and the leading ten covering just over 20%.

This clonotype was sampled from a male donor with early-stage non-small cell lung cancer. The chain carries TRBV27 and TRBJ1-1; possibly TRBD1 for D (6 bases). The sample was PBMCs, taken at follow-up. The CDR3: CASSQGQSGNKAAFF. The CDR3, as DNA: TGTGCCAGCAGTCAAGGACAGAGTGGAAACAAGGCTGCTTTCTTT.